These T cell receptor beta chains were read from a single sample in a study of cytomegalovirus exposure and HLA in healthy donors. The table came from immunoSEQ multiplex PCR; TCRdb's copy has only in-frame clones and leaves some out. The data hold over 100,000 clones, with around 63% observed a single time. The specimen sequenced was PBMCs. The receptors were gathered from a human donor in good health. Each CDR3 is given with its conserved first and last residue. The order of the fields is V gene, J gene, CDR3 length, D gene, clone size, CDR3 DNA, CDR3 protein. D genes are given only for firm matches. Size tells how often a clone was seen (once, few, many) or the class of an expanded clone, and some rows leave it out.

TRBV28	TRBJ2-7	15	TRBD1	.	TGTGCCAGCAGTTTAACCGGGACAGGGGTCGACGAGCAGTACTTC	CASSLTGTGVDEQYF
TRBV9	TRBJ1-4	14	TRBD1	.	TGTGCCAGCAGCTTCGGGACAGACGGGGAAAAACTGTTTTTT	CASSFGTDGEKLFF
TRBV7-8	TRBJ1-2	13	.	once	TGTGCCAGCAGCCCGGGACATAGAGGTGGCTACACCTTC	CASSPGHRGGYTF
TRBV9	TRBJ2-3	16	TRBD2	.	TGTGCCAGCAGCGTAGGCCTAGCGGGAGCAGGAGATACGCAGTATTTT	CASSVGLAGAGDTQYF
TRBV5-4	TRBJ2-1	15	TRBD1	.	TGTGCCAGCAGCCAACGGGACAGGGGGGACAATGAGCAGTTCTTC	CASSQRDRGDNEQFF
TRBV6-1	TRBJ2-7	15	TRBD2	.	TGTGCCAGTTCCCTAGGCGCGGGAGGCCTCTACGAGCAGTACTTC	CASSLGAGGLYEQYF
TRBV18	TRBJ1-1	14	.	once	TGTGCCAGCTCACCTCAGGTCAGTAACACTGAAGCTTTCTTT	CASSPQVSNTEAFF
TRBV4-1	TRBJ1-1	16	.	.	TGCGCCAGCAGCCAAGATAGAGTGGGGGGGGGCACTGAAGCTTTCTTT	CASSQDRVGGGTEAFF
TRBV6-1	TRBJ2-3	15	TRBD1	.	TGTGCCAGCAGGTCGGACAGGGGTCTCACAGATACGCAGTATTTT	CASRSDRGLTDTQYF
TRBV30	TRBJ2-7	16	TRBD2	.	TGTGCCTGGAGGGGGACTAGCGGGAGGCCAGCCTACGAGCAGTACTTC	CAWRGTSGRPAYEQYF
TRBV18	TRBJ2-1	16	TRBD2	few	TGTGCCAGCTCAGAAGGACTAGCGGCCTTTCCCAATGAGCAGTTCTTC	CASSEGLAAFPNEQFF
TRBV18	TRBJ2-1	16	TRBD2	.	TGTGCCAGCTCACCCAGACTAGCGGCCTCCTACAATGAGCAGTTCTTC	CASSPRLAASYNEQFF
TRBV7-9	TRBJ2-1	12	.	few	TGTTCCAGCAGCACATCCTACAATGAGCAGTTCTTC	CSSSTSYNEQFF
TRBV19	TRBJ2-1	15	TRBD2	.	TGTGCCAGTAGTATAGGGACTAGCCCTTACAATGAGCAGTTCTTC	CASSIGTSPYNEQFF
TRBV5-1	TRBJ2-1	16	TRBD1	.	TGCGCCAGCAGCTTGGGCCGGACAGGGTCATCGAATGAGCAGTTCTTC	CASSLGRTGSSNEQFF
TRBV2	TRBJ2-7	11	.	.	TGTGCCAGCAGTCCCATCTACGAGCAGTACTTC	CASSPIYEQYF
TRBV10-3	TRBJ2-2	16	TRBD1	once	TGTGCCATCAGTGATATAATAGGGGGCGCGGGCGGGGAGCTGTTTTTT	CAISDIIGGAGGELFF
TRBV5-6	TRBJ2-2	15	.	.	TGTGCCAGCAGCCAGAGGACAGATAATACCGGGGAGCTGTTTTTT	CASSQRTDNTGELFF
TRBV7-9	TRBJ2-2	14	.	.	TGTGCCAGCAGCGGTCAGATTTCCACCGGGGAGCTGTTTTTT	CASSGQISTGELFF
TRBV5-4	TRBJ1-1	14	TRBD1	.	TGTGCCAGCAGCGCTGGACAGGCCATCGGTGAAGCTTTCTTT	CASSAGQAIGEAFF
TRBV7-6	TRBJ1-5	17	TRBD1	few	TGTGCCAGCAGCTTACCCGAGGACAGGGGTGAGGGTCAGCCCCAGCATTTT	CASSLPEDRGEGQPQHF
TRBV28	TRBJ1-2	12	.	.	TGTGCCAGCAGTTTATTGGGCTTTGGCTACACCTTC	CASSLLGFGYTF
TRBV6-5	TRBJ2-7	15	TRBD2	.	TGTGCCAGCAGCCCCTCCCCTAGCGGGGCCTACGAGCAGTACTTC	CASSPSPSGAYEQYF
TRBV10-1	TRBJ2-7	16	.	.	TGCGCCAGCAGTGAGATGGGGGGGGCCCCCATCTACGAGCAGTACTTC	CASSEMGGAPIYEQYF
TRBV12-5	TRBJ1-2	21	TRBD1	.	TGTGCTAGTGGTTTGGTCCCGACCGGGACAGGGGGTGTCCCTCTTACTTCTGGCTACACCTTC	CASGLVPTGTGGVPLTSGYTF
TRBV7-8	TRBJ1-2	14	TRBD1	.	TGTGCCAGCAGCTTAGGGCAGGGGGCTTACGGCTACACCTTC	CASSLGQGAYGYTF
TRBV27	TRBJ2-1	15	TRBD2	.	TGTGCCAGCAAGGCGGGAGGGACGGTTAAGGGGGAGCAGTTCTTC	CASKAGGTVKGEQFF
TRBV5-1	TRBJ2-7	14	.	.	TGCGCCAGCAGCCAACTAGGCCTCCCTTCCGAGCAGTACTTC	CASSQLGLPSEQYF
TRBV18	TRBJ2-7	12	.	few	TGTGCCAGCTCACCACCGGGGCACGAGCAGTACTTC	CASSPPGHEQYF
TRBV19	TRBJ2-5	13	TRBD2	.	TGTGCCAGTAGTATCCACGGGGGGGAGACCCAGTACTTC	CASSIHGGETQYF
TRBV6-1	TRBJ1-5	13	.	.	TGTGCCAGCAGTATACAGGGCGGACAGCCCCAGCATTTT	CASSIQGGQPQHF
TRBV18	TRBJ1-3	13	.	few	TGTGCCAGCTCACCTCAGGGGCGCAACACCATATATTTT	CASSPQGRNTIYF
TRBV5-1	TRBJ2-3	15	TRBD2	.	TGCGCCAGCAGCGGAAGCGGGAGGTCCACAGATACGCAGTATTTT	CASSGSGRSTDTQYF
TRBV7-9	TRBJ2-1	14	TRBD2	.	TGTGCCAGCAGAACTAGCGGGAGTGAGGGTGAGCAGTTCTTC	CASRTSGSEGEQFF
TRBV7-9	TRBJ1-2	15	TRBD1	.	TGTGCCAGCAGCAACCGGGACAGGGGGAACTATGGCTACACCTTC	CASSNRDRGNYGYTF
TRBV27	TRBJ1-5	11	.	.	TGTGCCAGCACCGGCAATCAGCCCCAGCATTTT	CASTGNQPQHF
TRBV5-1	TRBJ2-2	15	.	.	TGCGCCAGCAGCTTGGCGGGTCACGCCACCGGGGAGCTGTTTTTT	CASSLAGHATGELFF
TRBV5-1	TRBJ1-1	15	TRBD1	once	TGCGCCAGCAGTCCCGGGACAGGTTTAGGGGGTGAAGCTTTCTTT	CASSPGTGLGGEAFF
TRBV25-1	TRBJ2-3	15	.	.	TGTGCCAGCAGTATCCGGCAGGGCTACACAGATACGCAGTATTTT	CASSIRQGYTDTQYF
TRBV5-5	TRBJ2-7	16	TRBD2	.	TGTGCCAGCAGCTTATCGGGACTAGCGGCCTTTTACGAGCAGTACTTC	CASSLSGLAAFYEQYF
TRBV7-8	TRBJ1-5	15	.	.	TGTGCCAGCAGCTTGGCCGGGACTGCAAATCAGCCCCAGCATTTT	CASSLAGTANQPQHF
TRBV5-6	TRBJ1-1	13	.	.	TGTGCCAGCAGCTTCCTATCGAACACTGAAGCTTTCTTT	CASSFLSNTEAFF
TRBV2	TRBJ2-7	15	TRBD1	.	TGTGCCAGCAGTGCCCCGACAGGGTCGGTTGCCGAGCAGTACTTC	CASSAPTGSVAEQYF
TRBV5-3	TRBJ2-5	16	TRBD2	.	TGTGCCAGAAGCCCGGGACTAGCGGGAGAGCAAGAGACCCAGTACTTC	CARSPGLAGEQETQYF
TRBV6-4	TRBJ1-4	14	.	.	TGTGCCAGCCCTGGTTCACAGTCCCTTGAAAAACTGTTTTTT	CASPGSQSLEKLFF
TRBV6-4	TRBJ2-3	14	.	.	TGTGCCAGCAGTGACTCACTAGCCACAGATACGCAGTATTTT	CASSDSLATDTQYF
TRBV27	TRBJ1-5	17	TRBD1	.	TGTGCCAGCAGTTTAGACAGGGGGTGGGGGACCAATCAGCCCCAGCATTTT	CASSLDRGWGTNQPQHF